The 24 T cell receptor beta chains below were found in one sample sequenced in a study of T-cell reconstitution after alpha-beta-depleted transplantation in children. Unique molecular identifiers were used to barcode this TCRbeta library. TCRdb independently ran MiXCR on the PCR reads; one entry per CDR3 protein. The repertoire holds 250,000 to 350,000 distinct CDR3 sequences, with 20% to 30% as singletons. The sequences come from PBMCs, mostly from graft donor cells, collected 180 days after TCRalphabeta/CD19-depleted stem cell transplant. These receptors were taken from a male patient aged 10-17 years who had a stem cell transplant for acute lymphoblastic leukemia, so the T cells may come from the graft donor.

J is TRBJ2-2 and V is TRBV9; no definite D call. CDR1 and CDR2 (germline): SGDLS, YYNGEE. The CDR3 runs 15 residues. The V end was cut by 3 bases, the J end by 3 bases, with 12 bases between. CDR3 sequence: CASSELGFDTGELFF. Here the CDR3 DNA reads TGTGCCAGCAGCGAGCTGGGGTTCGACACCGGGGAGCTGTTTTTT.

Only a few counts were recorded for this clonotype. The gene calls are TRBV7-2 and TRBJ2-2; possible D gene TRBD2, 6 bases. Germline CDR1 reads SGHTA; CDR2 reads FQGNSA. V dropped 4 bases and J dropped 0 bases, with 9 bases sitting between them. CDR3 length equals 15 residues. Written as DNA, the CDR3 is TGTGCCAGCAGCTACCGACTAGCGAACACCGGGGAGCTGTTTTTT. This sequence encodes CASSYRLANTGELFF.

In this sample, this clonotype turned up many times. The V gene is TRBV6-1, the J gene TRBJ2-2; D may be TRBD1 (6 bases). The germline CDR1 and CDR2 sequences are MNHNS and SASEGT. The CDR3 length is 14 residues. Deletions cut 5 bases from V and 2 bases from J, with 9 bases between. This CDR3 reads CASSRDINTGELFF. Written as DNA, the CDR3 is TGTGCCAGCAGTAGGGACATAAACACCGGGGAGCTGTTTTTT.

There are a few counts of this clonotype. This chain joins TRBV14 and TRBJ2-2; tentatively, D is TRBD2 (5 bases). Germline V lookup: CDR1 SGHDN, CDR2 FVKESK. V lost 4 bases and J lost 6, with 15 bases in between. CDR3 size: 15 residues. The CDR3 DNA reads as TGTGCCAGCAGCCCGCCGGGATTAGCGTCCGGGGAGCTGTTTTTT. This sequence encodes CASSPPGLASGELFF. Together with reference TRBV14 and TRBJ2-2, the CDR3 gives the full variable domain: EAGVTQFPSHSVIEKGQTVTLRCDPISGHDNLYWYRRVMGKEIKFLLHFVKESKQDESGMPNNRFLAERTGGTYSTLKVQPAELEDSGVYFCASSPPGLASGELFFGEGSRLTVL.

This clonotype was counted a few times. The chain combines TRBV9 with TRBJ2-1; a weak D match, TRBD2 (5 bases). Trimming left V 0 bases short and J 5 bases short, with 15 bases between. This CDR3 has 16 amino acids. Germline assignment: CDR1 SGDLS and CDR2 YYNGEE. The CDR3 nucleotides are TGTGCCAGCAGCGTAGTTGAGGGATTGGTCAACAATGAGCAGTTCTTC. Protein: CASSVVEGLVNNEQFF.

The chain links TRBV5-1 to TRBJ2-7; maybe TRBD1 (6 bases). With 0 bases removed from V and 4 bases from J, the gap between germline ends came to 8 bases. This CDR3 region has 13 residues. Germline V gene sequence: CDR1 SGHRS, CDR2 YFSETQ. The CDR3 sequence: CASSLGTVYEQYF. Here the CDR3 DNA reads TGCGCCAGCAGCTTGGGGACAGTTTACGAGCAGTACTTC. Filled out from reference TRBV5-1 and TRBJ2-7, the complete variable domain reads KAGVTQTPRYLIKTRGQQVTLSCSPISGHRSVSWYQQTPGQGLQFLFEYFSETQRNKGNFPGRFSGRQFSNSRSEMNVSTLELGDSALYLCASSLGTVYEQYFGPGTRLTVT.

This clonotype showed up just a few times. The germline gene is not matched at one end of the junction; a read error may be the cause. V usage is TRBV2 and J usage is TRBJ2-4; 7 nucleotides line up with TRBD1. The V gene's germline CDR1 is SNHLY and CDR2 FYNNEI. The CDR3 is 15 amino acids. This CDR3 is CASSVALGGKDIQYF. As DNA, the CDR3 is TGTGCCAGCAGTGTGGCCTTAGGGGGCAAAGACATTCAGTACTTC.

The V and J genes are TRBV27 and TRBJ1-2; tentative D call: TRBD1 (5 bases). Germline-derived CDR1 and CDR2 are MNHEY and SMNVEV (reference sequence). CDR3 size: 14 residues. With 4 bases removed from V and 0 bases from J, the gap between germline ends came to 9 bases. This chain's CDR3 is CASSSRGANYGYTF. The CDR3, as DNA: TGTGCCAGCAGTTCAAGGGGAGCTAACTATGGCTACACCTTC.

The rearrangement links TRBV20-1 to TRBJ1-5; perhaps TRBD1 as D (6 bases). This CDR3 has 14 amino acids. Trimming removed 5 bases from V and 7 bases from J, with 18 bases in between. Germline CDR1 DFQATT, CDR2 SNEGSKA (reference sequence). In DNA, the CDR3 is TGCAGTGCTCGAAGAGGGGGGATTGACCAGCCCCAGCATTTT. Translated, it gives CSARRGGIDQPQHF.

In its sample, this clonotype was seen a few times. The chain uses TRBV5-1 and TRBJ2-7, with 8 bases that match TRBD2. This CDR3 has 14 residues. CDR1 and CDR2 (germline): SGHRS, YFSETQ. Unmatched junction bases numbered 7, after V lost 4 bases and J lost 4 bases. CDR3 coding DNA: TGCGCCAGCAGCCCCACTAGCGGCTTTTACGAGCAGTACTTC. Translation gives CASSPTSGFYEQYF.

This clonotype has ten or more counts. The CDR3 nucleotides are TGCGCCAGCAGCTCCAAAATTTACAATGAGCAGTTCTTC. The encoded protein is CASSSKIYNEQFF. The V gene is TRBV5-1, the J gene TRBJ2-1, with D hard to call. This CDR3 is built from 13 residues. Trimming left V 3 bases short and J 4 bases short, with 8 bases between. Germline V gene lookup returns CDR1 SGHRS and CDR2 YFSETQ.

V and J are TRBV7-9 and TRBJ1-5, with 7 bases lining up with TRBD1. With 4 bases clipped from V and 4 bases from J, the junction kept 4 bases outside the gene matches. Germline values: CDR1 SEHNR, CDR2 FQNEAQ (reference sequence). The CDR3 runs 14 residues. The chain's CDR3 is CASSSTGPNQPQHF. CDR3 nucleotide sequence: TGTGCCAGCAGCTCGACAGGGCCTAATCAGCCCCAGCATTTT.

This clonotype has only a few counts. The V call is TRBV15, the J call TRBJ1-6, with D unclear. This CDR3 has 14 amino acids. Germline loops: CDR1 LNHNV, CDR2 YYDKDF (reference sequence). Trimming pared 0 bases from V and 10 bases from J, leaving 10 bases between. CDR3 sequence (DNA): TGTGCCACCAGCAGAGATGGATCGAACTCACCCCTCCACTTT. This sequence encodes CATSRDGSNSPLHF.

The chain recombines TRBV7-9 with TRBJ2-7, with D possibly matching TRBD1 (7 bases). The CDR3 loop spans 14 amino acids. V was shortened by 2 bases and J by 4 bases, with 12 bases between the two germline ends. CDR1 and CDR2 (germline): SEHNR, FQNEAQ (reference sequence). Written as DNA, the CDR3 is TGTGCCAGCAGCTTACCGACAGGGAGGTACGAGCAGTACTTC. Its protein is CASSLPTGRYEQYF.

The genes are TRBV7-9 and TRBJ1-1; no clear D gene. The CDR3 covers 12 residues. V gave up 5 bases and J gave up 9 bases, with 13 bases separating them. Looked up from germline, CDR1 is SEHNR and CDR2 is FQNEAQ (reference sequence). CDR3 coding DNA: TGTGCCAGCAGCCCCACCCTAATCCAAGCTTTCTTT. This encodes CASSPTLIQAFF.

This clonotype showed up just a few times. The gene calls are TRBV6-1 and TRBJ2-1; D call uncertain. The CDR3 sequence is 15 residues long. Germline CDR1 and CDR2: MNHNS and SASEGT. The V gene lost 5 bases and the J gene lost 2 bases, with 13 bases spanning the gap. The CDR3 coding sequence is TGTGCCAGCAGTATCCCCGTAGGGACCTACAATGAGCAGTTCTTC. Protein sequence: CASSIPVGTYNEQFF.

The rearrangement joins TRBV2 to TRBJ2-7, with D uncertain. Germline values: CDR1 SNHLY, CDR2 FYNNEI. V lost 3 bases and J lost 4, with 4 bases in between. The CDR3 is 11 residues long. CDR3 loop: CASSDRYEQYF. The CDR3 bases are TGTGCCAGCAGTGATAGATACGAGCAGTACTTC.

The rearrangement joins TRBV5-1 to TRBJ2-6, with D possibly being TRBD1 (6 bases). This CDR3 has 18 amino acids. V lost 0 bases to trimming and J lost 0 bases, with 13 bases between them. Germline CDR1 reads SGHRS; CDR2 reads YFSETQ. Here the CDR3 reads CASSLAGAHYSGANVLTF. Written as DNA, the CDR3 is TGCGCCAGCAGCTTGGCAGGGGCTCATTACTCTGGGGCCAACGTCCTGACTTTC.

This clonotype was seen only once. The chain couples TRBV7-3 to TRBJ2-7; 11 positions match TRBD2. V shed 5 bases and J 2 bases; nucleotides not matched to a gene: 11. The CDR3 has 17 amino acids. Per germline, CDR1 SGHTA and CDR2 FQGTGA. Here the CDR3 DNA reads TGTGCCAGCAGCCCCCGGGGACTAGCGGATCCAACCTACGAGCAGTACTTC. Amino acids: CASSPRGLADPTYEQYF.

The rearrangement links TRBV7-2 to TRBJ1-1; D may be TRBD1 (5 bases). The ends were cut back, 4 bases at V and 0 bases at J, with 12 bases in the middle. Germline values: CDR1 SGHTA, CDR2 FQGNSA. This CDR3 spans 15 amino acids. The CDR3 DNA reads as TGTGCCAGCAGCTCGTGGGGCCCCATGAACACTGAAGCTTTCTTT. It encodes CASSSWGPMNTEAFF.

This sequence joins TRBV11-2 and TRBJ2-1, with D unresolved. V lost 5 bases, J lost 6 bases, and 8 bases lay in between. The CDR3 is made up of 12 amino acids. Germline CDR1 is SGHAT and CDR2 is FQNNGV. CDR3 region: CASSPWGNEQFF. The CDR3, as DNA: TGTGCCAGCAGCCCATGGGGCAATGAGCAGTTCTTC.

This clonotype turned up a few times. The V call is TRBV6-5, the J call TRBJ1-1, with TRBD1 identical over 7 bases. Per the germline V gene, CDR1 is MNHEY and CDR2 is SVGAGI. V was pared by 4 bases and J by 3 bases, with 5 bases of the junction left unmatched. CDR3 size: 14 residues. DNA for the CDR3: TGTGCCAGCAGTTCTCAGGGGGGGGACACTGAAGCTTTCTTT. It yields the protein CASSSQGGDTEAFF.

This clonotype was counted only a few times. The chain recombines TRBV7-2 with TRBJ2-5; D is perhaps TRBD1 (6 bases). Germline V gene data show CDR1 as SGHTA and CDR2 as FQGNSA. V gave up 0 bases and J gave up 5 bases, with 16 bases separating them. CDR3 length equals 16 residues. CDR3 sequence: CASSLARTARGETQYF. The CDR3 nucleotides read TGTGCCAGCAGCTTAGCCCGGACCGCTAGGGGGGAGACCCAGTACTTC.

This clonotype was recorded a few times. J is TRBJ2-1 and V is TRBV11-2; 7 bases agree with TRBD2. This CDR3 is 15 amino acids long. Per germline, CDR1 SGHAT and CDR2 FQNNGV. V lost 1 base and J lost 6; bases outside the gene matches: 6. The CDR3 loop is CASSLGGRAGNEQFF. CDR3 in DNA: TGTGCCAGCAGCTTAGGCGGGAGAGCGGGCAATGAGCAGTTCTTC.